Listed below are T cell receptor beta chains from one sample, sequenced in a study of blood T cell repertoires in COVID-19. Sequencing used immunoSEQ multiplex PCR; TCRdb keeps in-frame clones, though not all of them. Of approximately 110,000 clones in the sample, 84% were seen once. Specimen: peripheral blood. The receptors here all came from a woman aged 50 to 65 with acute or convalescent COVID-19. The CDR3 runs from the conserved cysteine through the conserved F or W. A D gene is named only where the DNA matches it firmly. Clone size is stated in some rows and not others, as once, few, many or a class when expanded.

>.|.|TRBV6-5|TRBJ1-2
CASGLQGGYTF
TGTGCCAGCGGCCTTCAGGGTGGCTACACCTTC
>.|.|TRBV12-3/TRBV12-4|TRBJ2-7
CASTIRGEQYF
TGTGCCAGCACCATCAGGGGCGAGCAGTACTTC
>once|TRBD1|TRBV5-8|TRBJ1-5
CASLNNRGYSNQPQHF
TGTGCCAGTCTAAACAACAGGGGATATAGCAATCAGCCCCAGCATTTT
>.|.|TRBV5-1|TRBJ2-2
CASSPTGSNTGELFF
TGCGCCAGCAGCCCCACCGGTAGTAACACCGGGGAGCTGTTTTTT
>.|TRBD1|TRBV6-5|TRBJ1-2
CASSYSHRGAYGYTF
TGTGCCAGCAGTTACTCCCACAGGGGCGCCTATGGCTACACCTTC
>.|.|TRBV5-6|TRBJ1-2
CASSLNRGGYGYTF
TGTGCCAGCAGCTTGAATCGGGGAGGCTATGGCTACACCTTC
>.|.|TRBV9|TRBJ1-1
CASSVVEGRTEAFF
TGTGCCAGCAGCGTAGTGGAGGGTAGGACTGAAGCTTTCTTT
>.|.|TRBV5-1|TRBJ1-4
CASSLTGSPNEKLFF
TGCGCCAGCAGCTTGACGGGGAGTCCTAATGAAAAACTGTTTTTT
>.|TRBD1|TRBV19|TRBJ1-2
CASGDRTGYGYTF
TGTGCCAGTGGGGATCGGACAGGTTATGGCTACACCTTC
>.|.|TRBV4-1|TRBJ2-2
CASSLRDLNTGELFF
TGCGCCAGCAGCCTCCGGGACTTGAACACCGGGGAGCTGTTTTTT
>.|.|TRBV6-5|TRBJ2-7
CASSPNQDFYEQYF
TGTGCCAGCAGCCCCAACCAGGACTTTTACGAGCAGTACTTC
>.|TRBD1|TRBV5-1|TRBJ2-2
CASSPTPTGGANTGELFF
TGCGCCAGCAGCCCAACACCCACAGGGGGCGCGAACACCGGGGAGCTGTTTTTT
>.|.|TRBV5-6|TRBJ1-5
CASSPRSNQPQHF
TGTGCCAGCAGCCCCAGGTCTAACCAGCCCCAGCATTTT
>.|.|TRBV11-3|TRBJ2-1
CASSFTGIGEQFF
TGTGCCAGCAGCTTCACAGGGATAGGTGAGCAGTTCTTC
>.|TRBD2|TRBV2|TRBJ2-2
CASSKLAGFPGELFF
TGTGCCAGCAGTAAACTAGCGGGGTTCCCCGGGGAGCTGTTTTTT
>.|.|TRBV6-1|TRBJ1-5
CASSEPDSSYQPQHF
TGTGCCAGCAGTGAACCGGACAGTTCTTATCAGCCCCAGCATTTT
>.|.|TRBV19|TRBJ1-1
CASSTGRGGTEAFF
TGTGCCAGTTCTACAGGGAGGGGTGGCACTGAAGCTTTCTTT
>few|.|TRBV6-5|TRBJ2-2
CASSYQWAANTGELFF
TGTGCCAGCAGTTATCAATGGGCAGCTAACACCGGGGAGCTGTTTTTT
>.|.|TRBV2|TRBJ2-5
CASSAGIIWETQYF
TGTGCCAGCAGCGCAGGGATTATTTGGGAGACCCAGTACTTC
>.|.|TRBV2|TRBJ1-6
CASYEFVGANNSPLHF
TGTGCCAGCTATGAGTTTGTGGGCGCGAATAATTCACCCCTCCACTTT
>.|TRBD1|TRBV2|TRBJ1-5
CASSEAFGTGSNQPQHF
TGTGCCAGCAGTGAAGCGTTCGGGACAGGTAGCAATCAGCCCCAGCATTTT
>.|.|TRBV2|TRBJ1-5
CASRYNQGNQPQHF
TGTGCCAGCAGATACAATCAGGGGAATCAGCCCCAGCATTTT
>.|TRBD1|TRBV19|TRBJ2-5
CASSSDRRGDRETQYF
TGTGCCAGTAGTTCCGACAGGCGAGGGGACAGAGAGACCCAGTACTTC